This is a list of T cell receptor beta chains from one sample in a study of response to subunit inactivated influenza vaccine. From the RT-PCR reads, TCRdb called clonotypes with MiXCR, one entry per CDR3 protein. The top ten clones hold approximately 6.5% of a sample with hundreds of thousands of distinct CDR3 sequences, more than 11% of them seen once. Sequences were derived from PBMCs from blood, sampled around two weeks before vaccination. These receptors all stem from a man aged 45-65 years who received an inactivated influenza vaccine. CDR3s include the opening cysteine and the closing phenylalanine or tryptophan. A D gene is named only where the DNA matches it firmly. The listing skips clone size in some rows; elsewhere it reads once, few, many or a size class.

D gene	J gene	V gene	clone size	CDR3 protein	CDR3 DNA
-	TRBJ1-1	TRBV29-1	-	CSVSSPEAFF	TGCAGCGTTTCCTCCCCTGAAGCTTTCTTT
TRBD2	TRBJ2-7	TRBV14	few	CASSQLGPSGGRVAANYEQYF	TGTGCCAGCAGCCAACTGGGACCGAGCGGGGGGCGTGTGGCAGCGAACTACGAGCAGTACTTC
TRBD2	TRBJ2-5	TRBV3-1	few	CASSPEAGGRETQYF	TGTGCCAGCAGCCCAGAGGCGGGGGGACGGGAGACCCAGTACTTC
-	TRBJ1-1	TRBV5-1	-	CASSYGTGSTEAFF	TGCGCCAGCAGCTATGGGACCGGGAGCACTGAAGCTTTCTTT
TRBD1	TRBJ2-7	TRBV6-4	-	CAICKTGGRAPNFGYEQYF	TGTGCCATCTGTAAAACAGGGGGCAGGGCACCCAATTTCGGCTACGAGCAGTACTTC
TRBD1	TRBJ1-1	TRBV18	few	CASSRNRGDTEAFF	TGTGCCAGCTCAAGAAACAGGGGGGACACTGAAGCTTTCTTT
TRBD2	TRBJ2-2	TRBV12-3/TRBV12-4	-	CASWRLAGNTGELFF	TGTGCCAGCTGGCGACTAGCGGGTAACACCGGGGAGCTGTTTTTT
TRBD2	TRBJ2-1	TRBV28	many	CASSFPDGSGLGYNEQFF	TGTGCCAGCAGTTTCCCCGATGGATCGGGACTAGGGTACAATGAGCAGTTCTTC
TRBD2	TRBJ2-5	TRBV20-1	-	CSATGTSGDGETQYF	TGCAGTGCCACAGGGACTAGCGGGGATGGAGAGACCCAGTACTTC
TRBD2	TRBJ2-3	TRBV12-3/TRBV12-4	many	CASSPRLASGRDTQYF	TGTGCCAGCAGCCCCCGACTAGCTAGTGGGAGAGATACGCAGTATTTT
-	TRBJ2-4	TRBV5-1	few	CASSPTPTAENIQYF	TGCGCCAGCAGCCCAACCCCGACAGCAGAAAACATTCAGTACTTC
-	TRBJ2-3	TRBV7-2	many	CASSLAGQPMVGTQYF	TGTGCCAGCAGCTTAGCCGGGCAGCCCATGGTGGGTACGCAGTATTTT
-	TRBJ2-7	TRBV20-1	few	CSARDKPYEQYF	TGCAGTGCTAGAGATAAGCCTTACGAGCAGTACTTC
-	TRBJ1-5	TRBV6-5	many	CASSYALGAEPQHF	TGTGCCAGCAGTTACGCCTTAGGTGCGGAGCCCCAGCATTTT
TRBD1	TRBJ1-2	TRBV7-9	few	CASSQQGRFGGYTF	TGTGCCAGCAGCCAACAGGGGCGCTTTGGTGGCTACACCTTC
TRBD1	TRBJ2-1	TRBV20-1	many	CSSRGQGRNEQFF	TGCAGTTCGAGGGGGCAGGGAAGGAATGAGCAGTTCTTC
-	TRBJ2-1	TRBV20-1	many	CSARDPIYNEQFF	TGCAGTGCTAGAGATCCAATCTACAATGAGCAGTTCTTC
-	TRBJ2-3	TRBV7-2	few	CASSYRAADTQYF	TGTGCCAGCAGCTACAGGGCGGCAGATACGCAGTATTTT
-	TRBJ2-5	TRBV9	many	CASSVEPGGETQYF	TGTGCCAGCAGCGTAGAACCCGGTGGTGAGACCCAGTACTTC
TRBD1	TRBJ2-3	TRBV27	many	CASSLLQGSWDTDTQYF	TGTGCCAGCAGTTTGTTACAGGGGTCGTGGGACACAGATACGCAGTATTTT
-	TRBJ2-5	TRBV6-5	few	CASSYSKGWETQYF	TGTGCCAGCAGTTACTCGAAGGGATGGGAGACCCAGTACTTC
-	TRBJ1-5	TRBV5-5	-	CASSLMGGTQPQHF	TGTGCCAGCAGCTTGATGGGGGGCACTCAGCCCCAGCATTTT
-	TRBJ2-1	TRBV19	few	CASSFGGRTEQFF	TGTGCCAGTAGTTTTGGGGGGAGGACTGAGCAGTTCTTC
-	TRBJ2-2	TRBV18	-	CASSPPRAGSIGELFF	TGTGCCAGCTCACCACCGAGAGCAGGGAGTATCGGGGAGCTGTTTTTT
-	TRBJ2-7	TRBV24-1	-	CATSDGPFYEQYF	TGTGCCACCAGTGATGGGCCCTTCTACGAGCAGTACTTC
-	TRBJ2-3	TRBV4-2	many	CASSQRDPSTDTQYF	TGTGCCAGCAGCCAAAGGGACCCCAGCACAGATACGCAGTATTTT
-	TRBJ2-3	TRBV24-1	many	CATGTGDTQYF	TGTGCCACCGGAACTGGGGATACGCAGTATTTT
-	TRBJ2-5	TRBV3-1	-	CASSRRGGQGSETQYF	TGTGCCAGCAGCCGACGGGGTGGGCAAGGGTCAGAGACCCAGTACTTC
-	TRBJ2-3	TRBV7-2	many	CASTQAGWGADTQYF	TGTGCCAGCACCCAAGCAGGGTGGGGTGCAGATACGCAGTATTTT
-	TRBJ2-3	TRBV4-2	-	CASSPDPPGASTDTQYF	TGTGCCAGCAGCCCTGACCCACCGGGGGCTAGCACAGATACGCAGTATTTT
TRBD1	TRBJ2-5	TRBV4-2	few	CASSQVAGGRKETQYF	TGTGCCAGCAGCCAAGTGGCAGGGGGAAGAAAAGAGACCCAGTACTTC
TRBD1	TRBJ2-7	TRBV30	once	CASTRDRGNEQYF	TGTGCCTCCACCCGGGACAGGGGAAACGAGCAGTACTTC
-	TRBJ2-1	TRBV20-1	few	CSATLAYSYNEQFF	TGCAGTGCTACTTTAGCGTACTCCTACAATGAGCAGTTCTTC
TRBD1	TRBJ1-2	TRBV2	-	CASSNRGGYGYTF	TGTGCCAGCAGCAACAGGGGTGGCTATGGCTACACCTTC
TRBD2	TRBJ2-5	TRBV15	-	CATSREKREKETQYF	TGTGCCACCAGCAGAGAAAAGCGGGAGAAAGAGACCCAGTACTTC
TRBD1	TRBJ1-6	TRBV3-1	few	CASSPNRGSSPLHF	TGTGCCAGCAGCCCCAACAGGGGTAGTTCACCCCTCCACTTT